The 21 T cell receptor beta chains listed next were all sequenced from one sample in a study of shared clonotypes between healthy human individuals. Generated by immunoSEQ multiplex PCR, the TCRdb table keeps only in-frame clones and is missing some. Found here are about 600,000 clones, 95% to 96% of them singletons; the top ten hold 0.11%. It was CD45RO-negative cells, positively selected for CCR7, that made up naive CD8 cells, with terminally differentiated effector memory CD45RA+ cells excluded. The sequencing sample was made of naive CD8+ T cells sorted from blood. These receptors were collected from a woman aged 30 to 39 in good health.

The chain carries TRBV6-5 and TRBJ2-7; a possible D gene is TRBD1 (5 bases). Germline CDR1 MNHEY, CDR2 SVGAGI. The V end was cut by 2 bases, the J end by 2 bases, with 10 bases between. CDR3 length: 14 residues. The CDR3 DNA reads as TGTGCCAGCAGTTACGGTTCAGGGACCTACGAGCAGTACTTC. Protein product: CASSYGSGTYEQYF.

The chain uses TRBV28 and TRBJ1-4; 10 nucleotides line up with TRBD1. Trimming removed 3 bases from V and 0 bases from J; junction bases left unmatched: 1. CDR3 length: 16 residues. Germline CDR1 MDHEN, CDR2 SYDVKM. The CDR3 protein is CASSFGQGATNEKLFF. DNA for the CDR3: TGTGCCAGCAGTTTCGGACAGGGGGCAACTAATGAAAAACTGTTTTTT.

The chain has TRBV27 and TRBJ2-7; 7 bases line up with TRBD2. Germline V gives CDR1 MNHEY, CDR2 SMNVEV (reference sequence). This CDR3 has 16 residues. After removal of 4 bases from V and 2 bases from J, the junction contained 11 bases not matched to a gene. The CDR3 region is CASSWGGLAAPYEQYF. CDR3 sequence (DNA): TGTGCCAGCAGTTGGGGGGGTTTAGCGGCACCCTACGAGCAGTACTTC.

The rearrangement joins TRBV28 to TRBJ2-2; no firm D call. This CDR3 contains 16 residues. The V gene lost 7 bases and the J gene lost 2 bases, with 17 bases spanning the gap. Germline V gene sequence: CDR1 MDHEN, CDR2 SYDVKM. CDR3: CASKSTRTTNTGELFF. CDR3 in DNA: TGTGCCAGCAAATCCACGAGGACGACCAACACCGGGGAGCTGTTTTTT.

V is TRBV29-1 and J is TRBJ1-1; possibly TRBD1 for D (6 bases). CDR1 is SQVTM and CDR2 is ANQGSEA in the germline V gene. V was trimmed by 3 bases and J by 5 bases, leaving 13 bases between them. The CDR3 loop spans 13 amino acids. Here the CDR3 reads CSVDPTGWTEAFF. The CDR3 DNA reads TGCAGCGTTGATCCTACAGGGTGGACTGAAGCTTTCTTT. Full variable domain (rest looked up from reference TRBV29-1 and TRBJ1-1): SAVISQKPSRDICQRGTSLTIQCQVDSQVTMMFWYRQQPGQSLTLIATANQGSEATYESGFVIDKFPISRPNLTFSTLTVSNMSPEDSSIYLCSVDPTGWTEAFFGQGTRLTVV.

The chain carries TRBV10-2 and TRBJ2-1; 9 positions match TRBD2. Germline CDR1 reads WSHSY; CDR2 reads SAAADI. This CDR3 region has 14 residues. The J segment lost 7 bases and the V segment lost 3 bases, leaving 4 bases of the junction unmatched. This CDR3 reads CASSDSGRMNEQFF. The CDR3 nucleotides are TGCGCCAGCAGTGACAGCGGGAGGATGAATGAGCAGTTCTTC.

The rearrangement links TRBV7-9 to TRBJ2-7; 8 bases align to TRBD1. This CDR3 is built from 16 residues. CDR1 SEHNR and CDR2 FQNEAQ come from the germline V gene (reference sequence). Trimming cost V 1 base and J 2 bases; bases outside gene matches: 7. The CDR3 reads CASSLGPGQETYEQYF. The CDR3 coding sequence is TGTGCCAGCAGCTTAGGCCCGGGACAGGAAACCTACGAGCAGTACTTC.

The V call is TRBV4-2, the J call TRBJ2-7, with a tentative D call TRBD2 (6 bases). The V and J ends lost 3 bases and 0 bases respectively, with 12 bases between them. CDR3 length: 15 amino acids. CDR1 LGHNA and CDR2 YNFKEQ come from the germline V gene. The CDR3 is CASSHPSTSSYEQYF. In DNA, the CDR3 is TGTGCCAGCAGCCACCCCTCGACTAGCTCCTACGAGCAGTACTTC.

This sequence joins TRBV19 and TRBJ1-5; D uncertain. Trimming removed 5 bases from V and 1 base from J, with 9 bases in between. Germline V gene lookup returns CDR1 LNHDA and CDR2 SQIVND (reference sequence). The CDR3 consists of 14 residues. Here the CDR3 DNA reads TGTGCCAGTAGTTTTTGGGAGAGCAATCAGCCCCAGCATTTT. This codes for CASSFWESNQPQHF. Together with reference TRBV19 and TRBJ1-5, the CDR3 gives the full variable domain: DGGITQSPKYLFRKEGQNVTLSCEQNLNHDAMYWYRQDPGQGLRLIYYSQIVNDFQKGDIAEGYSVSREKKESFPLTVTSAQKNPTAFYLCASSFWESNQPQHFGDGTRLSIL.

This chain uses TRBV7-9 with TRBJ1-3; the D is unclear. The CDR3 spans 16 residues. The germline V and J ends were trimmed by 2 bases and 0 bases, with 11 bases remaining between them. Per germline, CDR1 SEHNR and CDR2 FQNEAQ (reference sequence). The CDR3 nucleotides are TGTGCCAGCAGCTTATCGGTCCCTAACTCTGGAAACACCATATATTTT. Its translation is CASSLSVPNSGNTIYF.

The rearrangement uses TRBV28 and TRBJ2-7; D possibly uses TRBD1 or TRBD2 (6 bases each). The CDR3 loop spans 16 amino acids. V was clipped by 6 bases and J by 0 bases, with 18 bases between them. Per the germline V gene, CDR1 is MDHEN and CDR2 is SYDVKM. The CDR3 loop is CASSRTAGLSSYEQYF. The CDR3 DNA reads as TGTGCCAGCAGCCGGACAGCAGGACTAAGCTCCTACGAGCAGTACTTC.

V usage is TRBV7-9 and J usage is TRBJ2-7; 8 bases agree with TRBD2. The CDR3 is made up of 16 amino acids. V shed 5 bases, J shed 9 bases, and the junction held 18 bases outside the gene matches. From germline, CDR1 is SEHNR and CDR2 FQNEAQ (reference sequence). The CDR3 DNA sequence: TGTGCCAGCAGCCTCTACCAAAGCGGGAGTGGTTCCGTGCAGTACTTC. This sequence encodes CASSLYQSGSGSVQYF.

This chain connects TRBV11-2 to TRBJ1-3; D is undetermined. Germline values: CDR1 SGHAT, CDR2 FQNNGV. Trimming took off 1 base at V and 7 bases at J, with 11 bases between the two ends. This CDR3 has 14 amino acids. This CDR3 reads CASSLAGGRNTIYF. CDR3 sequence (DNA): TGTGCCAGCAGCTTAGCGGGCGGGAGGAACACCATATATTTT.

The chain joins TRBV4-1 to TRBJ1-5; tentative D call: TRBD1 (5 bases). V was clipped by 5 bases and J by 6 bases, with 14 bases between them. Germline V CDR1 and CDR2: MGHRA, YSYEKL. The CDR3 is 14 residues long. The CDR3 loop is CASSDIRGGQPQHF. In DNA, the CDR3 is TGCGCCAGCAGCGATATTCGTGGGGGTCAGCCCCAGCATTTT.

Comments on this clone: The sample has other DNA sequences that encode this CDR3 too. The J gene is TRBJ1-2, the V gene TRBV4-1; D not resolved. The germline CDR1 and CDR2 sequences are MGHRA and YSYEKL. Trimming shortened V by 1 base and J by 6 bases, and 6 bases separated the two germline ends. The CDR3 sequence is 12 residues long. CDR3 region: CASSQAGHGYTF. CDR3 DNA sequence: TGCGCCAGCAGCCAAGCCGGGCATGGCTACACCTTC.

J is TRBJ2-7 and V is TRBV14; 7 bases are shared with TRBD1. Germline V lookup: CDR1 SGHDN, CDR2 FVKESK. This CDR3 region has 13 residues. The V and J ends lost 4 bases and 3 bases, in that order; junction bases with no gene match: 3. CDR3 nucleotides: TGTGCCAGCAGCCTATACAGGGGCTACGAGCAGTACTTC. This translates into CASSLYRGYEQYF. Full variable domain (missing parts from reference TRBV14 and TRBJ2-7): EAGVTQFPSHSVIEKGQTVTLRCDPISGHDNLYWYRRVMGKEIKFLLHFVKESKQDESGMPNNRFLAERTGGTYSTLKVQPAELEDSGVYFCASSLYRGYEQYFGPGTRLTVT.

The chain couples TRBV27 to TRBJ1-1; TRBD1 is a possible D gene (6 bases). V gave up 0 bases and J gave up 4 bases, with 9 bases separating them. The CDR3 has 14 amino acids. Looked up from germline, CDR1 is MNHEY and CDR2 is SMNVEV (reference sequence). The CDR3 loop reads CASSLSRGITEAFF. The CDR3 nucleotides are TGTGCCAGCAGTTTATCGAGGGGGATCACTGAAGCTTTCTTT.

CDR3 residues: CASRPGTGSFGYTF. The CDR3 DNA reads TGTGCCAGCAGGCCCGGGACAGGGTCTTTTGGCTACACCTTC. The rearrangement links TRBV28 to TRBJ1-2; TRBD1 matches at 9 bases. With V trimmed by 6 bases and J by 7 bases, 9 bases remained unmatched. CDR3 length: 14 residues. CDR1 MDHEN and CDR2 SYDVKM come from the germline V gene.

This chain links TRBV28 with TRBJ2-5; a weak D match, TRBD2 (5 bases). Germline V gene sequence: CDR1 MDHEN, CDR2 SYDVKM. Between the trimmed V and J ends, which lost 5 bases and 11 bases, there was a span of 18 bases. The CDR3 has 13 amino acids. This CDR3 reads CASSPDLPGEQYF. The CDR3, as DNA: TGTGCCAGCAGTCCGGACCTCCCCGGGGAGCAGTACTTC.

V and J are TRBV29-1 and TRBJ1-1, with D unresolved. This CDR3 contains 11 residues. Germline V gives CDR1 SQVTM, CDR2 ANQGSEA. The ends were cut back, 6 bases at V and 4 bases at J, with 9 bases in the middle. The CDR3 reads CSVGRGTEAFF. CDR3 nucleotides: TGCAGCGTGGGCCGGGGCACTGAAGCTTTCTTT.

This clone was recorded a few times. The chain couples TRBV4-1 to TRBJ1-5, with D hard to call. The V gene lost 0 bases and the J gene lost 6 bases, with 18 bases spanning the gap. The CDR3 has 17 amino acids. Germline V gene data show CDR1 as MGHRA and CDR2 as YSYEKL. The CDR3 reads CASSQDGERVFSQPQHF. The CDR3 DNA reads TGCGCCAGCAGCCAAGACGGGGAGAGGGTTTTCAGTCAGCCCCAGCATTTT.